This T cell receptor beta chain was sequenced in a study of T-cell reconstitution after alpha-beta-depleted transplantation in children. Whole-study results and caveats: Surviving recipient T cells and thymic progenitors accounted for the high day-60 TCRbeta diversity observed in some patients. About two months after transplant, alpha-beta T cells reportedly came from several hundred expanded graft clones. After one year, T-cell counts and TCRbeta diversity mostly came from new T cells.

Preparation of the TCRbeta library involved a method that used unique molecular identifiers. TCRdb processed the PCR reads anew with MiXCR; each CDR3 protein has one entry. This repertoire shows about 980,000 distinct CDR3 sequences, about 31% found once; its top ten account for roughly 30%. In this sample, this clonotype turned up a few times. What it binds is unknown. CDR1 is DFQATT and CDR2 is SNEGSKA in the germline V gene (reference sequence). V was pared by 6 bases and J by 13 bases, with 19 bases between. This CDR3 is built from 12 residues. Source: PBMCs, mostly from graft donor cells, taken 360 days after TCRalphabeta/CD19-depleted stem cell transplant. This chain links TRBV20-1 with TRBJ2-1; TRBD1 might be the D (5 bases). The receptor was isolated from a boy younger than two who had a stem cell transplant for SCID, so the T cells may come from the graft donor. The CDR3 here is CSALARGPLQFF. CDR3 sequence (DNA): TGCAGTGCCCTCGCAAGGGGCCCCTTACAGTTCTTC.